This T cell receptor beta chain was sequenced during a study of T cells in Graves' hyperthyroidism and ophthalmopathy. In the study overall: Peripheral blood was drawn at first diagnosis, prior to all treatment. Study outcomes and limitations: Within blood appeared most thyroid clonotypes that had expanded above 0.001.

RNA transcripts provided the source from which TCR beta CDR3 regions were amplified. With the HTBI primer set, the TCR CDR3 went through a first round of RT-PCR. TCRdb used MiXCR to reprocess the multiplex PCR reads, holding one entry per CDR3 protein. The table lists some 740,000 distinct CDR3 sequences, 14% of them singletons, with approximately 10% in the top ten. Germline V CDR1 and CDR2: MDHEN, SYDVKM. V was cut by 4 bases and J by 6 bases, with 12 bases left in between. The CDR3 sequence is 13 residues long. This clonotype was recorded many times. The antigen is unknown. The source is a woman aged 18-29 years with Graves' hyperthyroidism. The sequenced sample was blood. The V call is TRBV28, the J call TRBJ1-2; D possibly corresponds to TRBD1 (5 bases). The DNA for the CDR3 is TGTGCCAGCAGTTCCGTACAGGAGGATGGCTACACCTTC. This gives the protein CASSSVQEDGYTF.